The present T cell receptor beta chain was sequenced within a study of shared clonotypes between healthy human individuals. Study findings and constraints: In general, naive subsets displayed greater estimated richness than memory subsets did. Across a handful of donors, naive CD4 shared around 5.4%, naive CD8 over 3%, memory CD4 roughly 2.3%, memory CD8 under 0.5%. In this cohort, only blood was sampled, and tissue repertoires likely differ. Among non-shared clonotypes, generation probabilities were lower than among those shared by all four donors.

Trimming took 6 bases from V and 10 from J; bases not matched to a gene: 9. Looked up from germline, CDR1 is MNHEY and CDR2 is SVGAGI. The CDR3 length is 14 residues. Repertoires were generated with immunoSEQ multiplex PCR, while TCRdb's copy carries only in-frame clones and drops some. The sample contains some 2,100,000 clones, approximately 95% of which appear only once. A remark on this clone: Antigen: not known.

The clonotype comes from a man aged 18 to 29 in good health. V and J are TRBV6-5 and TRBJ1-6, with 7 bases lining up with TRBD1. The sequenced material came from naive CD4+ T cells sorted from blood. The subset is: CD45RA+ positively selected. The CDR3: CASRENRGKSPLHF. CDR3 bases: TGTGCCAGCAGGGAGAACAGGGGAAAATCACCCCTCCACTTT.